The 18 T cell receptor beta chains listed next were all sequenced from one sample in a study of early T cells in non-severe SARS-CoV-2 infection. From the 5' RACE reads, TCRdb called clonotypes with MiXCR, one entry per CDR3 protein. The table lists fewer than 80,000 distinct CDR3 sequences, roughly 10% of them singletons. The source material was whole blood. The source is an adult who was a healthcare worker with PCR-confirmed SARS-CoV-2 infection or an uninfected control (not recorded which).

There are many counts of this clonotype. The chain recombines TRBV15 with TRBJ2-4, with 13 bases matching TRBD2. Germline CDR1 is LNHNV and CDR2 is YYDKDF (reference sequence). J lost 2 bases, V lost 2 bases, and 3 bases had no gene match. This CDR3 contains 17 residues. The CDR3 sequence is CATSRTSGRASKNIQYF. The CDR3 DNA reads TGTGCCACCAGCAGAACTAGCGGGAGGGCCTCCAAAAACATTCAGTACTTC.

There are many counts of this clonotype. The J gene is TRBJ1-2, the V gene TRBV6-5; D ambiguous. Per the germline V gene, CDR1 is MNHEY and CDR2 is SVGAGI. The CDR3 runs 11 residues. The germline V and J ends were trimmed by 8 bases and 8 bases, with 12 bases remaining between them. The CDR3, as DNA: TGTGCCAGCTCGGATCGCAGCGGCTACACCTTC. Translation: CASSDRSGYTF.

The J gene is TRBJ1-6, the V gene TRBV7-2, with D perhaps matching TRBD1 (6 bases). V lost 1 base and J lost 9, with 7 bases in between. CDR1 is SGHTA and CDR2 is FQGNSA in the germline V gene. The CDR3 is 13 amino acids. The CDR3 is CASSLEDSSPLHF. CDR3 DNA sequence: TGTGCCAGCAGCTTAGAGGACAGTTCACCCCTCCACTTT. Full variable domain (remainder filled in from reference TRBV7-2 and TRBJ1-6): GAGVSQSPSNKVTEKGKDVELRCDPISGHTALYWYRQSLGQGLEFLIYFQGNSAPDKSGLPSDRFSAERTGGSVSTLTIQRTQQEDSAVYLCASSLEDSSPLHFGNGTRLTVT.

This clonotype was picked up a small number of times. The chain uses TRBV20-1 and TRBJ2-1; the match to TRBD2 covers 7 bases. The CDR3 is 15 residues long. Germline V gene data show CDR1 as DFQATT and CDR2 as SNEGSKA (reference sequence). Trimming removed 3 bases from V and 2 bases from J; junction bases left unmatched: 7. This chain's CDR3 is CSARILAKTYNEQFF. The CDR3, as DNA: TGCAGTGCTAGGATACTAGCGAAGACCTACAATGAGCAGTTCTTC.

This clonotype was seen repeatedly, ten times or more. Mismatch with germline at one junction end may stem from a read error. This rearrangement joins TRBV28 to TRBJ2-7; either TRBD1 or TRBD2 may fit D (5 bases each). The CDR3 contains 15 residues. The germline V gene encodes CDR1 MDHEN and CDR2 SYDVKM. Here the CDR3 reads CASRLWGSTSYEQYF. The CDR3 DNA reads as TGTGCCAGCAGGTTATGGGGGTCGACCTCCTACGAGCAGTACTTC.

This clonotype was recorded many times. V is TRBV6-4 and J is TRBJ2-7; TRBD1 is a possible D gene (6 bases). Germline V gives CDR1 MRHNA, CDR2 SNTAGT. The CDR3 is made up of 17 amino acids. Trimming took 1 base from V and 1 from J, leaving 17 bases between them. The CDR3 is CASSDFTRTVLSYEQYF. The CDR3 DNA follows: TGTGCCAGCAGTGACTTTACCAGGACAGTTTTATCCTACGAGCAGTACTTC.

This clonotype has at least ten counts. The V gene is TRBV19, the J gene TRBJ2-3; TRBD1 matches 8 bases. Looked up from germline, CDR1 is LNHDA and CDR2 is SQIVND (reference sequence). V shed 6 bases, J shed 5 bases, and the junction held 13 bases outside the gene matches. The CDR3 totals 16 residues. In DNA form, the CDR3 reads TGTGCCAGTAGAAGAAACCCAGGACAGGGCGGAGATACGCAGTATTTT. It is translated as CASRRNPGQGGDTQYF.

This chain joins TRBV7-6 and TRBJ2-7; a weak D match, TRBD1 (6 bases). The CDR3 contains 14 residues. V was trimmed by 5 bases and J by 2 bases, leaving 13 bases between them. Germline assignment: CDR1 SGHVS and CDR2 FNYEAQ. CDR3 region: CASSPTGPTYEQYF. CDR3 DNA sequence: TGTGCCAGCAGCCCCACAGGGCCTACCTACGAGCAGTACTTC.

This clonotype was found a few times. The rearrangement joins TRBV6-2 or TRBV6-3 to TRBJ1-1; D unclear. V was trimmed by 4 bases and J by 1 base, leaving 4 bases between them. The V gene's germline CDR1 is MNHEY and CDR2 SVGEGT. The CDR3 spans 12 residues. CDR3 region: CASSSWNTEAFF. DNA of the CDR3: TGTGCCAGCAGTTCATGGAACACTGAAGCTTTCTTT.

This clonotype was seen repeatedly, ten times or more. The chain combines TRBV7-2 with TRBJ1-5; D gene uncertain. V dropped 1 base and J dropped 1 base, with 11 bases sitting between them. CDR1 SGHTA and CDR2 FQGNSA come from the germline V gene. This CDR3 has 16 amino acids. CDR3 in DNA: TGTGCCAGCAGCTTAGTAGGAGGGTTAAGCAATCAGCCCCAGCATTTT. It translates to CASSLVGGLSNQPQHF.

This clonotype was seen many times. This chain links TRBV7-2 with TRBJ2-4; 11 nucleotides align to TRBD1. Germline trimming cut 6 bases from V and 6 bases from J; bases unmatched to any gene: 7. This CDR3 region has 15 residues. Germline V gene data show CDR1 as SGHTA and CDR2 as FQGNSA. This CDR3 reads CASRDTGTGGNIQYF. Here the CDR3 DNA reads TGTGCCAGCAGGGATACCGGGACAGGGGGAAACATTCAGTACTTC. The variable domain in full, completed from reference TRBV7-2 and TRBJ2-4, reads GAGVSQSPSNKVTEKGKDVELRCDPISGHTALYWYRQSLGQGLEFLIYFQGNSAPDKSGLPSDRFSAERTGGSVSTLTIQRTQQEDSAVYLCASRDTGTGGNIQYFGAGTRLSVL.

J is TRBJ2-3 and V is TRBV11-2, with D perhaps matching TRBD1 (5 bases). From germline, CDR1 is SGHAT and CDR2 FQNNGV. Between the trimmed V and J ends, which lost 6 bases and 0 bases, there was a span of 13 bases. CDR3 length equals 15 residues. The CDR3 bases are TGTGCCAGCAGTCGGCGCCAGGGTAGCACAGATACGCAGTATTTT. Translated: CASSRRQGSTDTQYF. Supplemented by reference TRBV11-2 and TRBJ2-3, the full variable domain reads EAGVAQSPRYKIIEKRQSVAFWCNPISGHATLYWYQQILGQGPKLLIQFQNNGVVDDSQLPKDRFSAERLKGVDSTLKIQPAKLEDSAVYLCASSRRQGSTDTQYFGPGTRLTVL.

The chain combines TRBV5-1 with TRBJ2-7; maybe TRBD1 (5 bases). CDR3 size: 14 residues. Germline CDR1 and CDR2: SGHRS and YFSETQ. Trimming stripped 0 bases from V and 2 bases from J, with 9 bases between. Written as DNA, the CDR3 is TGCGCCAGCAGCTTGGTGGGGCCTACCTACGAGCAGTACTTC. This sequence encodes CASSLVGPTYEQYF. The whole variable domain, remainder taken from reference TRBV5-1 and TRBJ2-7, is KAGVTQTPRYLIKTRGQQVTLSCSPISGHRSVSWYQQTPGQGLQFLFEYFSETQRNKGNFPGRFSGRQFSNSRSEMNVSTLELGDSALYLCASSLVGPTYEQYFGPGTRLTVT.

This clonotype was observed many times. The chain employs TRBV7-9 and TRBJ1-5; no firm D call. Germline V lookup: CDR1 SEHNR, CDR2 FQNEAQ (reference sequence). The CDR3 totals 13 residues. With 5 bases removed from V and 2 bases from J, the gap between germline ends came to 7 bases. The CDR3 here is CASSQSGNQPQHF. The CDR3 bases are TGTGCCAGCAGCCAATCAGGCAATCAGCCCCAGCATTTT.

There are many counts of this clonotype. This chain connects TRBV12-3 or TRBV12-4 to TRBJ2-1, with D perhaps assigned TRBD1 or TRBD2 (5 bases each). V shed 2 bases and J shed 8 bases, with 16 bases lying between them. The CDR3 contains 15 residues. In nucleotides, the CDR3 is TGTGCCAGCAGTTTATCTCGGGGTGGGGCCTATGAGCAGTTCTTC. Protein sequence: CASSLSRGGAYEQFF.

This clonotype has only a few counts. This sequence joins TRBV9 and TRBJ2-7, with 11 bases that match TRBD1. V lost 3 bases to trimming and J lost 5 bases; unmatched junction nucleotides: 7. Germline lookup yields CDR1 SGDLS and CDR2 YYNGEE. The CDR3 runs 15 residues. CDR3 region: CASSAGQGAGHEQYF. For the CDR3, the DNA is TGTGCCAGCAGCGCTGGACAGGGGGCAGGCCACGAGCAGTACTTC.

V and J are TRBV7-2 and TRBJ2-1; D gene unclear. Germline V gives CDR1 SGHTA, CDR2 FQGNSA. The V end lost 7 bases, the J end lost 7 bases, and 8 bases lay between the germline ends. This CDR3 region has 11 residues. The CDR3 DNA reads as TGTGCCAGCACCCTGGCGAATGAGCAGTTCTTC. Its protein is CASTLANEQFF.

As to this clonotype: One junction end disagrees with the germline gene, perhaps due to a read error. This chain joins TRBV5-4 and TRBJ1-1, with D tentatively TRBD1 (5 bases). The CDR3 has 13 amino acids. Germline V CDR1 and CDR2: SGHNT, YYREEE (reference sequence). Here the CDR3 DNA reads TGTGCCAGCAGCTTCGCAGGGAACACTGAAGTTTTCTTT. This codes for CASSFAGNTEVFF.